These 25 T cell receptor beta chains were all obtained from the same sample, sequenced in a study of patients and donors after allogeneic stem cell transplantation (dated by TCRdb to about 2020). Library generation was performed with RT-PCR. For sequencing, a NextSeq 550 was employed. TCRdb reanalyzed the raw reads on its own, using fastp at Q25 for trimming and MiXCR for clone calling, and kept in-frame beta chains. Each entry is one CDR3 protein sequence, shown with its most common DNA and genes. The sample profile shows about 960,000 distinct CDR3 sequences; approximately 18% of them were found once. The ten largest clones represent 6% of the sample. Sequenced sample: blood, either unsorted or a sorted T cell fraction (not recorded which). These receptors all come from a human donor who was either an allogeneic HSCT recipient or a stem cell or donor lymphocyte infusion donor (not recorded which). It is not recorded whose cells these are; they may come from a transplant donor.

This chain's CDR3 is CASSQEQGTPYEQYF. In DNA, the CDR3 is TGCGCCAGCAGCCAAGAACAGGGGACACCCTACGAGCAGTACTTC. V usage is TRBV4-1 and J usage is TRBJ2-7; 7 bases agree with TRBD1. The trim removed 0 bases at V and 2 bases at J, leaving 4 bases unmatched. This CDR3 has 15 amino acids. Germline-derived CDR1 and CDR2 are MGHRA and YSYEKL.

Only a few counts were recorded for this clonotype. The J gene is TRBJ2-2, the V gene TRBV30; weak D call: TRBD1 (6 bases). Between the trimmed V and J ends, which lost 0 bases and 5 bases, there was a span of 7 bases. The CDR3 has 13 residues. Germline assignment: CDR1 GTSNPN and CDR2 SVGIG (reference sequence). CDR3 coding DNA: TGTGCCTGGAGTGTAGGGGGAACCGGGGAGCTGTTTTTT. It specifies CAWSVGGTGELFF.

The J gene is TRBJ2-7, the V gene TRBV5-1; 11 positions agree with TRBD1. The V and J ends lost 0 bases and 2 bases, in that order; junction bases with no gene match: 1. The germline gives CDR1 SGHRS, CDR2 YFSETQ. CDR3 size: 15 residues. CDR3 nucleotides: TGCGCCAGCAGCTTGGGGGGACAGGGGGCCTACGAGCAGTACTTC. Its protein product is CASSLGGQGAYEQYF.

This clonotype was observed a handful of times. The CDR3 nucleotides are TGCAGTGCGACGACTAGCGGGAGGGCCGACGATACGCAGTATTTT. Protein: CSATTSGRADDTQYF. The chain recombines TRBV20-1 with TRBJ2-3; 14 bases match TRBD2. Germline V gene sequence: CDR1 DFQATT, CDR2 SNEGSKA (reference sequence). The V and J ends lost 6 bases and 6 bases, in that order; junction bases with no gene match: 8. The CDR3 has 15 residues.

The chain combines TRBV6-6 with TRBJ2-1; D not resolved. Deletions cut 3 bases from V and 10 bases from J, with 7 bases between. This CDR3 has 11 amino acids. CDR1 MNHNY and CDR2 SVGAGI come from the germline V gene (reference sequence). Here the CDR3 reads CASSYGQEQFF. CDR3 nucleotides: TGTGCCAGCAGTTATGGTCAGGAGCAGTTCTTC.

This clonotype showed up many times. The chain employs TRBV5-1 and TRBJ2-7; 7 bases are a match to TRBD1. The CDR3 extends over 16 amino acids. Trimming cost V 1 base and J 5 bases; bases outside gene matches: 12. The germline V gene encodes CDR1 SGHRS and CDR2 YFSETQ. The CDR3 sequence is CASSLTLGTGDHEQYF. DNA for the CDR3: TGCGCCAGCAGCTTGACCTTGGGAACAGGGGACCACGAGCAGTACTTC.

In this sample, this clonotype turned up a few times. The rearrangement links TRBV6-5 to TRBJ2-1, with TRBD2 identical over 15 bases. The CDR3 totals 18 residues. Unmatched junction bases numbered 11, after V lost 2 bases and J lost 9 bases. Germline V gene data show CDR1 as MNHEY and CDR2 as SVGAGI. CDR3 sequence reads: CASSYPRPGLAGGGEQFF. CDR3 sequence (DNA): TGTGCCAGCAGTTACCCCCGACCGGGACTAGCGGGAGGTGGTGAGCAGTTCTTC.

This clonotype was seen a handful of times. V is TRBV12-3 or TRBV12-4 and J is TRBJ1-2, with D perhaps matching TRBD1 (5 bases). Trimming stripped 6 bases from V and 8 bases from J, with 22 bases between. CDR3 length equals 15 residues. The chain's CDR3 is CASRLMLGLPKGYTF. Written as DNA, the CDR3 is TGTGCCAGCAGACTTATGTTGGGACTTCCGAAAGGCTACACCTTC.

This clonotype came up a few times. J is TRBJ2-1 and V is TRBV3-1; D not resolved. Between the trimmed V and J ends, which lost 0 bases and 4 bases, there was a span of 7 bases. Germline CDR1 reads LGHDT; CDR2 reads YNNKEL (reference sequence). The CDR3 has 14 amino acids. CDR3 in DNA: TGTGCCAGCAGCCAAGATATGGGGTACAATGAGCAGTTCTTC. Translated: CASSQDMGYNEQFF.

The sample holds a few counts of this clonotype. The V gene is TRBV5-6, the J gene TRBJ1-1; D unresolved. The V and J ends lost 0 bases and 0 bases respectively, with 18 bases between them. This CDR3 spans 18 amino acids. Germline-derived CDR1 and CDR2 are SGHDT and YYEEEE. The CDR3 region has the DNA TGTGCCAGCAGCTTGGATGGGATTTTCCCCTGGATGAACACTGAAGCTTTCTTT. Translation gives CASSLDGIFPWMNTEAFF.

In its sample, this clonotype was seen a few times. This CDR3 reads CASSPRRQGPEQYF. DNA of the CDR3: TGTGCCAGCTCACCACGTCGACAGGGTCCCGAGCAGTACTTC. The chain joins TRBV18 to TRBJ2-7; TRBD1 aligns across 7 bases. The CDR3 is 14 residues long. The germline V gene has CDR1 KGHSH and CDR2 LQKENI. Trimming took 1 base from V and 6 from J; bases not matched to a gene: 6. Filled out from reference TRBV18 and TRBJ2-7, the complete variable domain reads NAGVMQNPRHLVRRRGQEARLRCSPMKGHSHVYWYRQLPEEGLKFMVYLQKENIIDESGMPKERFSAEFPKEGPSILRIQQVVRGDSAAYFCASSPRRQGPEQYFGPGTRLTVT.

This clonotype appeared a few times. The chain is built from TRBV29-1 and TRBJ2-3; D gene unclear. This CDR3 is 14 amino acids long. Trimming pared 2 bases from V and 0 bases from J, leaving 9 bases between. The germline V gene encodes CDR1 SQVTM and CDR2 ANQGSEA. CDR3 nucleotides: TGCAGCGTTGAATTTAGACCAAGCACAGATACGCAGTATTTT. It encodes CSVEFRPSTDTQYF.

This chain links TRBV10-3 with TRBJ1-2, with 9 bases fitting TRBD1. The CDR3 loop spans 13 amino acids. CDR1 is ENHRY, CDR2 SYGVKD, per germline. Unmatched junction bases numbered 5, after V lost 4 bases and J lost 8 bases. Written as DNA, the CDR3 is TGTGCCATCAGTGGGACAGGGGTCGCGGGCTACACCTTC. It translates to CAISGTGVAGYTF.

This clonotype appeared a few times. The gene calls are TRBV20-1 and TRBJ2-2, with D possibly matching TRBD1 (6 bases). V lost 3 bases to trimming and J lost 5 bases, with 13 bases between them. The length of the CDR3 is 14 residues. Germline CDR1 and CDR2: DFQATT and SNEGSKA (reference sequence). The CDR3 DNA reads TGCAGTGCTAGTAAGGGGGAGAGAACCGGGGAGCTGTTTTTT. It codes for CSASKGERTGELFF.

This clonotype was seen a handful of times. The chain couples TRBV11-2 to TRBJ2-7, with 10 bases aligning to TRBD1. CDR3 size: 16 residues. The germline V gene has CDR1 SGHAT and CDR2 FQNNGV. J lost 0 bases, V lost 4 bases, and 6 bases had no gene match. For the CDR3, the DNA is TGTGCCAGCAGCTCAACTGGGACAGGGGCCTCCTACGAGCAGTACTTC. This sequence encodes CASSSTGTGASYEQYF.

A few counts support this clonotype. The rearrangement joins TRBV5-1 to TRBJ1-1, with D maybe TRBD1 (5 bases). There are 15 residues in the CDR3. Trimming took 0 bases from V and 0 from J, leaving 9 bases between them. The V gene's germline CDR1 is SGHRS and CDR2 YFSETQ. CDR3 loop: CASSLGGTVNTEAFF. In DNA, the CDR3 is TGCGCCAGCAGCTTGGGCGGGACGGTGAACACTGAAGCTTTCTTT.

This clonotype was found many times. Sequence at one end of the junction differs from germline and may be a read error. The rearrangement joins TRBV5-1 to TRBJ2-3; TRBD2 matches 7 bases. Germline CDR1 SGHRS, CDR2 YFSETQ. This CDR3 comprises 16 residues. This chain's CDR3 is CASSLEPSGSTDTQYF. In nucleotides, the CDR3 is TGTGCCAGCAGCTTAGAACCTAGCGGTAGCACAGATACGCAGTATTTT. The full variable domain, in which reference TRBV5-1 and TRBJ2-3 provide the parts outside the CDR3, is KAGVTQTPRYLIKTRGQQVTLSCSPISGHRSVSWYQQTPGQGLQFLFEYFSETQRNKGNFPGRFSGRQFSNSRSEMNVSTLELGDSALYLCASSLEPSGSTDTQYFGPGTRLTVL.

This chain joins TRBV7-9 and TRBJ1-1; 8 bases match TRBD1. The CDR3 spans 15 residues. The germline V gene has CDR1 SEHNR and CDR2 FQNEAQ (reference sequence). Germline trimming cut 2 bases from V and 4 bases from J; bases unmatched to any gene: 6. CDR3 sequence: CASSLRQGQITEAFF. The CDR3 nucleotides read TGTGCCAGCAGCTTACGACAGGGGCAGATCACTGAAGCTTTCTTT.

Only a few counts were recorded for this clonotype. The chain carries TRBV6-2 or TRBV6-3 and TRBJ1-1; TRBD1 is a possible D gene (5 bases). From germline, CDR1 is MNHEY and CDR2 SVGEGT. The CDR3 spans 15 residues. Trimming took off 3 bases at V and 0 bases at J, with 11 bases between the two ends. CDR3 amino acids: CASSYGAEMNTEAFF. Here the CDR3 DNA reads TGTGCCAGCAGTTATGGGGCAGAGATGAACACTGAAGCTTTCTTT.

The V gene is TRBV20-1, the J gene TRBJ1-4; TRBD1 matches at 7 bases. CDR3 length: 15 residues. V trimming: 1 base; J trimming: 4 bases; junction bases outside the gene matches: 6. CDR1 and CDR2 from the germline V gene are DFQATT and SNEGSKA (reference sequence). CDR3 sequence reads: CSARAQTGYNEKLFF. The CDR3 region has the DNA TGCAGTGCTAGAGCCCAGACAGGGTATAATGAAAAACTGTTTTTT.

As to this clonotype: The germline gene is not matched at one end of the junction; a read error may be the cause. The chain carries TRBV29-1 and TRBJ2-1, with D unresolved. The CDR3 has 11 residues. The germline V gene encodes CDR1 SQVTM and CDR2 ANQGSEA. The CDR3 sequence: CSVEDRTARIF. The CDR3 DNA is TGCAGCGTTGAAGATCGTACAGCAAGAATCTTC.

This clonotype was recorded a few times. The chain is built from TRBV12-3 or TRBV12-4 and TRBJ2-3; 7 bases are shared with TRBD1. V lost 7 bases to trimming and J lost 3 bases; unmatched junction nucleotides: 10. The CDR3 consists of 15 residues. The CDR3: CASTRRGSGTDTQYF. The CDR3 nucleotides are TGTGCCAGCACTCGCAGGGGGTCCGGTACAGATACGCAGTATTTT.

The table lists this clonotype with a few counts. The CDR3 region is CSVDGGSDSYEQYF. The DNA of the CDR3 is TGCAGCGTTGACGGCGGGAGCGACTCCTACGAGCAGTACTTC. The chain links TRBV29-1 to TRBJ2-7, with 7 positions matching TRBD2. Germline-derived CDR1 and CDR2 are SQVTM and ANQGSEA. The CDR3 has 14 residues. The V and J ends lost 3 bases and 0 bases, in that order; junction bases with no gene match: 5.

This clonotype appeared a few times. The CDR3 region has the DNA TGTGCCAGCAGTTCCCGGATGAGGAACTATGGCTACACCTTC. Protein sequence: CASSSRMRNYGYTF. The chain has TRBV12-3 or TRBV12-4 and TRBJ1-2; D call uncertain. V lost 4 bases to trimming and J lost 2 bases, with 11 bases between them. The CDR3 runs to 14 residues.

The J gene is TRBJ1-6, the V gene TRBV27, with 7 bases identical to TRBD1. Germline-derived CDR1 and CDR2 are MNHEY and SMNVEV (reference sequence). This CDR3 is built from 16 residues. After removal of 1 base from V and 2 bases from J, the junction contained 2 bases not matched to a gene. As DNA, the CDR3 is TGTGCCAGCAGTTTATACGGGACAGCCTATAATTCACCCCTCCACTTT. Protein sequence: CASSLYGTAYNSPLHF.